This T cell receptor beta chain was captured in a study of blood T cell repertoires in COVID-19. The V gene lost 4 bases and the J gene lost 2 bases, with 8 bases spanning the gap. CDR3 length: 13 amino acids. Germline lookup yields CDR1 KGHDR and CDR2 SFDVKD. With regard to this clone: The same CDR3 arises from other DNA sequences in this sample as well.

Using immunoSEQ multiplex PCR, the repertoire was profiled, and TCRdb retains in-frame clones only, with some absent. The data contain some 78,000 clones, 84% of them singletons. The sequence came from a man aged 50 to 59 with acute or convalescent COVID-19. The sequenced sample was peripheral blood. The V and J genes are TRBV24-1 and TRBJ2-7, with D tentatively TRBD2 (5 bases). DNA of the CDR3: TGTGCCACCAGTGACTCCGGGACCTACGAGCAGTACTTC. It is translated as CATSDSGTYEQYF.